Listed below are T cell receptor beta chains from one sample, sequenced in a study of blood T cell repertoires in COVID-19. The assay was immunoSEQ multiplex PCR, and TCRdb's table has in-frame clones only and misses some. Of about 220,000 clones listed, 70% to 90% were seen once; the top ten hold more than 2%. Input material: peripheral blood. The receptors shown here come from an older woman with COVID-19, enrolled during active disease. CDR3s include the opening cysteine and the closing phenylalanine or tryptophan. D genes are given only for firm matches. The size of a clone is reported for some rows only, either as once, few or many, or as a class for expanded clones.

D,J,size,V,DNA,CDR3
TRBD2,TRBJ2-7,few,TRBV19,TGTGCCAGTAGTAAACTAGCGGGAGGCACCTACGAGCAGTACTTC,CASSKLAGGTYEQYF
NA,TRBJ1-1,NA,TRBV9,TGTGCCAGCAGCGAACAGGTTAGGGACACTGAAGCTTTCTTT,CASSEQVRDTEAFF
TRBD2,TRBJ2-2,NA,TRBV3-1/TRBV3-2,TGTGCCAGCAGCCAAGATGGCCTAGCGGGAGTCACCGGGGAGCTGTTTTTT,CASSQDGLAGVTGELFF
TRBD1,TRBJ2-7,NA,TRBV5-6,TGTGCCAGCAGCTCACAGGGGGGATGGACCTACGAGCAGTACTTC,CASSSQGGWTYEQYF
TRBD2,TRBJ2-3,NA,TRBV4-2,TGTGCCCCCGGGGGGTTCTGTACAGATACGCAGTATTTT,CAPGGFCTDTQYF
TRBD1,TRBJ1-1,NA,TRBV11-3,TGTGCCAGCAGCTCCATCCCCGGACAGGTGAACACTGAAGCTTTCTTT,CASSSIPGQVNTEAFF
TRBD1,TRBJ2-1,NA,TRBV7-2,TGTGCCAGCAGCTCGGCGCAGGGGGCCTACAATGAGCAGTTCTTC,CASSSAQGAYNEQFF
NA,TRBJ1-1,NA,TRBV19,TGTGCCAGTAATCCAGGGGCGATGAACACTGAAGCTTTCTTT,CASNPGAMNTEAFF
NA,TRBJ1-1,once,TRBV27,TGTGCCAGCAGTTTTGCCTCCGGGACAAGGGTCATGAACACTGAAGCTTTCTTT,CASSFASGTRVMNTEAFF
NA,TRBJ1-1,NA,TRBV7-9,TGTGCCAGCACCGTAGACTACACTGAAGCTTTCTTT,CASTVDYTEAFF
NA,TRBJ1-2,NA,TRBV5-1,TGCGCCAGCAGCCACGGCGGGGAGGCTAGCTATGGCTACACCTTC,CASSHGGEASYGYTF
NA,TRBJ1-5,few,TRBV19,TGTGCCACCATGGCGGGTTGGGGCAATCAGCCCCAGCATTTT,CATMAGWGNQPQHF
NA,TRBJ1-1,NA,TRBV5-1,TGCGCCAGCTCTTCGACAGGCTCTCCCAACACTGAAGCTTTCTTT,CASSSTGSPNTEAFF
TRBD1,TRBJ2-5,NA,TRBV19,TGTGCCAGTAGGGAGACAGGGTCGTGGGAGACCCAGTACTTC,CASRETGSWETQYF
NA,TRBJ1-3,NA,TRBV4-3,TGCGCCAGCAGCCAAGACAGGGGAGGAAACACCATATATTTT,CASSQDRGGNTIYF
NA,TRBJ2-1,NA,TRBV3-1/TRBV3-2,TGTGCCAGCAGCCAACAGGGTAATGAGCAGTTCTTC,CASSQQGNEQFF
NA,TRBJ1-2,NA,TRBV18,TGTGCCAGCTCACCAGAGGGATTGGGCTATGGCTACACCTTC,CASSPEGLGYGYTF
NA,TRBJ1-1,NA,TRBV7-2,TGTGCCAGCAGCTTAGCGCCGGGGATGACAGGCACGCCGAACACTGAAGCTTTCTTT,CASSLAPGMTGTPNTEAFF
TRBD1,TRBJ1-1,NA,TRBV7-9,TGTGCCAGCAGCCCGCGACAGGGTGGGAACACTGAAGCTTTCTTT,CASSPRQGGNTEAFF
NA,TRBJ1-2,once,TRBV28,TGTGCCCTCCTTGGGGGGGCTAACTATGGCTACACCTTC,CALLGGANYGYTF
TRBD1,TRBJ1-2,NA,TRBV4-2,TGTGCCAGCAGCCTCCTCCGACAGGGGGCGAGCTATGGCTACACCTTC,CASSLLRQGASYGYTF
NA,TRBJ2-7,NA,TRBV11-2,TGTGCCAGCAGCTTACAAGGGGGTCCCTACGAGCAGTACTTC,CASSLQGGPYEQYF